This entry lists 20 T cell receptor beta chains sequenced from one sample in a study of control samples from healthy donors and cancer patients (dated by TCRdb to about 2020). The library was produced with the immunoSEQ multiplex PCR assay. TCRdb's version of the immuneACCESS table is confined to in-frame rearrangements and falls short of the full clone set. An unresolved V gene accounts for under half of the shortfall where checked; the remainder is of unknown origin. For this sample the table gives under 200,000 clones, of which roughly 91% were detected only once. The ten largest clonotypes hold about 1.6% of the sample. The sample comprised blood. The receptors shown here come from a woman aged 30 to 39 in good health.

The chain has TRBV19 and TRBJ1-5; D is uncertain. CDR3 length: 14 residues. Germline values: CDR1 LNHDA, CDR2 SQIVND (reference sequence). The V and J ends lost 0 bases and 0 bases respectively, with 3 bases between them. The CDR3 reads CASSIEVSNQPQHF. In DNA form, the CDR3 reads TGTGCCAGTAGTATAGAAGTTAGCAATCAGCCCCAGCATTTT.

The V and J genes are TRBV3-1 (or the pseudogene TRBV3-2) and TRBJ1-4; weak D call: TRBD1 (6 bases). The CDR3 is made up of 16 amino acids. Germline CDR1 is LGHDT and CDR2 is YNNKEL (reference sequence). Trimming cost V 1 base and J 1 base, with 10 bases left between them. CDR3 sequence (DNA): TGTGCCAGCAGCCAAGGGAGGGGGGGAACTAATGAAAAACTGTTTTTT. This gives the protein CASSQGRGGTNEKLFF.

The chain couples TRBV6-2 or TRBV6-3 to TRBJ2-7; maybe TRBD2 (6 bases). Trimming removed 3 bases at V and 0 bases at J, with 15 bases between. This CDR3 is built from 16 residues. Germline-derived CDR1 and CDR2 are MNHEY and SVGEGT. The CDR3 loop is CASSYRPAGTSYEQYF. As DNA, the CDR3 is TGTGCCAGCAGTTATCGGCCAGCGGGTACCTCCTACGAGCAGTACTTC.

The J gene is TRBJ2-3, the V gene TRBV11-1; 7 bases map to TRBD1. From germline, CDR1 is SGHAT and CDR2 FQDESV (reference sequence). V dropped 1 base and J dropped 0; count of bases not matched to a gene: 1. The CDR3 contains 15 residues. CDR3 loop: CASSLGGQSTDTQYF. CDR3 in DNA: TGTGCCAGCAGCTTAGGGGGACAGAGCACAGATACGCAGTATTTT.

The chain couples TRBV30 to TRBJ1-5, with D maybe TRBD1 (5 bases). The germline V gene has CDR1 GTSNPN and CDR2 SVGIG (reference sequence). The CDR3 has 13 amino acids. Trimming took off 5 bases at V and 3 bases at J, with 11 bases between the two ends. The CDR3 protein is CAWGHSSNQPQHF. DNA of the CDR3: TGTGCCTGGGGACACTCTTCCAATCAGCCCCAGCATTTT.

The chain recombines TRBV9 with TRBJ2-3; 8 positions agree with TRBD2. With V trimmed by 3 bases and J by 2 bases, 2 bases remained unmatched. In germline, CDR1 is SGDLS, CDR2 YYNGEE. The CDR3 totals 14 residues. DNA of the CDR3: TGTGCCAGCAGCGAGCGGGGGTTCACAGATACGCAGTATTTT. Translated, it gives CASSERGFTDTQYF. The full variable domain, its missing parts supplied by reference TRBV9 and TRBJ2-3, is DSGVTQTPKHLITATGQRVTLRCSPRSGDLSVYWYQQSLDQGLQFLIQYYNGEERAKGNILERFSAQQFPDLHSELNLSSLELGDSALYFCASSERGFTDTQYFGPGTRLTVL.

CDR3 region: CASTYRDGYTF. CDR3 DNA: TGCGCCAGCACCTACAGGGATGGCTACACCTTC. The chain joins TRBV10-2 to TRBJ1-2; D is perhaps TRBD1 (6 bases). The V end lost 7 bases, the J end lost 6 bases, and 9 bases lay between the germline ends. CDR1 is WSHSY, CDR2 SAAADI, per germline. The CDR3 loop spans 11 amino acids.

This clone was recorded once. V is TRBV6-5 and J is TRBJ1-5, with 7 bases identical to TRBD1. V lost 2 bases to trimming and J lost 7 bases; unmatched junction nucleotides: 5. Germline V CDR1 and CDR2: MNHEY, SVGAGI. CDR3 length: 14 residues. This CDR3 reads CASSYVTGRQPQHF. The CDR3 DNA sequence: TGTGCCAGCAGTTACGTGACAGGGCGGCAGCCCCAGCATTTT.

The genes are TRBV18 and TRBJ1-1; D is possibly TRBD1 (5 bases). Trimming took 1 base from V and 7 from J, leaving 10 bases between them. Per germline, CDR1 KGHSH and CDR2 LQKENI. The CDR3 is 13 residues long. The CDR3 is CASSPRGDGEAFF. In DNA, the CDR3 is TGTGCCAGCTCACCACGGGGGGATGGTGAAGCTTTCTTT.

This sequence joins TRBV28 and TRBJ2-3, with 10 bases identical to TRBD2. Per germline, CDR1 MDHEN and CDR2 SYDVKM. The CDR3 is 16 residues long. Germline trimming cut 6 bases from V and 0 bases from J; bases unmatched to any gene: 6. The CDR3 loop reads CASSWTSGISTDTQYF. CDR3 DNA: TGTGCCAGCAGCTGGACTAGCGGAATTAGCACAGATACGCAGTATTTT.

The CDR3, as DNA: TGTGCCAGCAGCTTAGTGTCGGGAGTGCAGTTCTTC. Protein product: CASSLVSGVQFF. The J gene is TRBJ2-1, the V gene TRBV7-2; possible D gene TRBD2, 6 bases. Trimming shortened V by 1 base and J by 12 bases, and 10 bases separated the two germline ends. This CDR3 is 12 amino acids long. The germline gives CDR1 SGHTA, CDR2 FQGNSA.

The rearrangement links TRBV11-2 to TRBJ1-5, with 8 bases identical to TRBD1. This CDR3 has 17 residues. Per germline, CDR1 SGHAT and CDR2 FQNNGV. After removal of 1 base from V and 0 bases from J, the junction contained 5 bases not matched to a gene. The CDR3 region is CASSLGQGWDSNQPQHF. In DNA form, the CDR3 reads TGTGCCAGCAGCTTAGGACAGGGGTGGGATAGCAATCAGCCCCAGCATTTT.

The chain carries TRBV10-3 and TRBJ2-5, with 10 nucleotides matching TRBD2. The germline V gene encodes CDR1 ENHRY and CDR2 SYGVKD. V trimming: 6 bases; J trimming: 2 bases; junction bases outside the gene matches: 0. The length of the CDR3 is 13 residues. CDR3 sequence: CAIRLAGQETQYF. The CDR3 DNA reads as TGTGCCATCAGACTAGCGGGACAAGAGACCCAGTACTTC.

The J gene is TRBJ2-1, the V gene TRBV6-5; 8 bases line up with TRBD1. Looked up from germline, CDR1 is MNHEY and CDR2 is SVGAGI. This CDR3 is built from 14 residues. V dropped 2 bases and J dropped 6; count of bases not matched to a gene: 3. The CDR3: CASSYPGQGNEQFF. CDR3 DNA: TGTGCCAGCAGTTACCCCGGACAGGGCAATGAGCAGTTCTTC.

The rearrangement joins TRBV13 to TRBJ1-1; TRBD1 might be the D (5 bases). Trimming shortened V by 5 bases and J by 5 bases, and 12 bases separated the two germline ends. Germline V CDR1 and CDR2: PRHDT, FYEKMQ (reference sequence). There are 13 residues in the CDR3. CDR3 protein: CASSPDSLTEAFF. As DNA, the CDR3 is TGTGCCAGCAGCCCCGACAGTTTAACTGAAGCTTTCTTT.

This chain joins TRBV6-5 and TRBJ2-2; the D is unclear. The CDR3 covers 16 residues. CDR1 MNHEY and CDR2 SVGAGI come from the germline V gene. The V end was cut by 0 bases, the J end by 3 bases, with 11 bases between. CDR3: CASSYSIWVDTGELFF. In DNA, the CDR3 is TGTGCCAGCAGTTACTCGATTTGGGTGGACACCGGGGAGCTGTTTTTT.

The chain carries TRBV6-5 and TRBJ2-5; 9 nucleotides agree with TRBD2. The CDR3 length is 14 residues. Per germline, CDR1 MNHEY and CDR2 SVGAGI. V lost 8 bases and J lost 5; bases outside the gene matches: 9. The CDR3 here is CASAPSGGWETQYF. CDR3 bases: TGTGCCAGCGCCCCCAGCGGGGGGTGGGAGACCCAGTACTTC.

The V call is TRBV3-1 (or the pseudogene TRBV3-2), the J call TRBJ2-3; no firm D call. The V gene lost 2 bases and the J gene lost 6 bases, with 3 bases spanning the gap. CDR3 length: 11 residues. From germline, CDR1 is LGHDT and CDR2 YNNKEL (reference sequence). The CDR3 loop reads CASSQSDTQYF. DNA for the CDR3: TGTGCCAGCAGCCAATCTGATACGCAGTATTTT.

This chain connects TRBV5-1 to TRBJ2-7, with 9 nucleotides matching TRBD1. CDR3 length: 12 residues. The germline gives CDR1 SGHRS, CDR2 YFSETQ. With V trimmed by 4 bases and J by 7 bases, 3 bases remained unmatched. The DNA of the CDR3 is TGCGCCAGCAGCCGACAGGGGGGTGAGCAGTACTTC. It is translated as CASSRQGGEQYF.

This clone was observed a few times. The chain uses TRBV11-3 and TRBJ2-7; TRBD1 aligns across 7 bases. V lost 3 bases to trimming and J lost 6 bases; unmatched junction nucleotides: 8. The CDR3 contains 14 residues. CDR1 is SGHNT, CDR2 YENEEA, per germline. The CDR3 bases are TGTGCCAGCAGCTTGCAGACAGGGTGGGGCGAGCAGTACTTC. This encodes CASSLQTGWGEQYF.